Listed here are 13 T cell receptor beta chains from one sample, sequenced in a study of T-cell reconstitution after alpha-beta-depleted transplantation in children. Preparing the TCRbeta library involved the use of unique molecular identifiers. TCRdb ran MiXCR on the PCR reads and lists one entry per CDR3 protein. Altogether about 980,000 distinct CDR3 sequences are present, around 30% being singletons, with the ten largest covering over 25%. The material was PBMCs, mostly from graft donor cells, obtained 360 days after TCRalphabeta/CD19-depleted stem cell transplant. Receptor source: a boy under three years old who had a stem cell transplant for SCID, so the T cells may come from the graft donor.

The V gene is TRBV12-3 or TRBV12-4, the J gene TRBJ2-1, with TRBD2 identical over 11 bases. This CDR3 is built from 15 residues. The V segment lost 5 bases and the J segment 6 bases; nucleotides outside the gene matches: 6. CDR3 sequence (DNA): TGTGCCAGCAGTGTCACTAGCGGGGGAACCAATGAGCAGTTCTTC. Translation gives CASSVTSGGTNEQFF.

This clonotype has just a few counts. The genes are TRBV12-3 or TRBV12-4 and TRBJ1-5, with a possible D match to TRBD1 (5 bases). Trimming removed 5 bases from V and 0 bases from J, with 14 bases in between. CDR3 length equals 16 residues. CDR3 sequence reads: CASSPVGLYSNQPQHF. In nucleotides, the CDR3 is TGTGCCAGCAGTCCTGTGGGGCTTTATAGCAATCAGCCCCAGCATTTT.

At least ten counts were recorded for this clonotype. The rearrangement joins TRBV7-3 to TRBJ2-3; D is ambiguous. Germline loops: CDR1 SGHTA, CDR2 FQGTGA. This CDR3 has 14 residues. Trimming shortened V by 3 bases and J by 2 bases, and 9 bases separated the two germline ends. CDR3 sequence reads: CASSFGSNTDTQYF. The DNA of the CDR3 is TGTGCCAGCAGCTTCGGCAGTAACACAGATACGCAGTATTTT. Full variable domain (missing parts from reference TRBV7-3 and TRBJ2-3): GAGVSQTPSNKVTEKGKYVELRCDPISGHTALYWYRQSLGQGPEFLIYFQGTGAADDSGLPNDRFFAVRPEGSVSTLKIQRTERGDSAVYLCASSFGSNTDTQYFGPGTRLTVL.

This clonotype has a handful of counts. The V call is TRBV24-1, the J call TRBJ1-4, with D possibly being TRBD1 (5 bases). Germline CDR1 KGHDR, CDR2 SFDVKD. Trimming took 3 bases from V and 3 from J, leaving 16 bases between them. CDR3 length: 17 residues. The CDR3 spells CATSDHDRTGANEKLFF. The CDR3 region has the DNA TGTGCCACCAGTGATCACGATAGAACGGGGGCTAATGAAAAACTGTTTTTT.

V is TRBV5-1 and J is TRBJ2-1; 15 bases are a match to TRBD2. The germline V gene has CDR1 SGHRS and CDR2 YFSETQ. V lost 3 bases to trimming and J lost 9 bases; unmatched junction nucleotides: 1. CDR3 length: 14 residues. The CDR3 sequence: CASSWTSGGAEQFF. Here the CDR3 DNA reads TGCGCCAGCAGCTGGACTAGCGGGGGGGCTGAGCAGTTCTTC. The full variable domain, completed using reference TRBV5-1 and TRBJ2-1, is KAGVTQTPRYLIKTRGQQVTLSCSPISGHRSVSWYQQTPGQGLQFLFEYFSETQRNKGNFPGRFSGRQFSNSRSEMNVSTLELGDSALYLCASSWTSGGAEQFFGPGTRLTVL.

The chain recombines TRBV7-3 with TRBJ2-1; D unclear. From germline, CDR1 is SGHTA and CDR2 FQGTGA. CDR3 size: 12 residues. V lost 4 bases and J 7 bases, leaving 8 bases between the germline ends. CDR3 amino acids: CASSSESNEQFF. DNA for the CDR3: TGTGCCAGCAGCTCCGAGTCAAATGAGCAGTTCTTC.

Details on this clonotype: One junction end disagrees with the germline gene, perhaps due to a read error. The J gene is TRBJ2-3, the V gene TRBV12-3 or TRBV12-4; tentatively, D is TRBD1 (6 bases). The CDR3 runs to 19 residues. CDR3 amino acids: CASSLVRGSGVASTDTQYF. Written as DNA, the CDR3 is TGTGCCAGCAGTCTAGTGAGGGGCTCAGGGGTAGCTAGCACAGATACACAGTATTTT.

This clonotype was observed many times. J is TRBJ2-5 and V is TRBV20-1; D remains ambiguous. Germline V gives CDR1 DFQATT, CDR2 SNEGSKA (reference sequence). V lost 2 bases and J 2 bases, leaving 9 bases between the germline ends. CDR3 length: 13 amino acids. The CDR3 reads CSARSRLQETQYF. The CDR3 coding sequence is TGCAGTGCTAGATCTCGACTGCAAGAGACCCAGTACTTC.

The gene calls are TRBV6-5 and TRBJ2-3; no reliable D call. Looked up from germline, CDR1 is MNHEY and CDR2 is SVGAGI. The V gene lost 0 bases and the J gene lost 2 bases, with 9 bases spanning the gap. This CDR3 has 15 residues. Here the CDR3 DNA reads TGTGCCAGCAGTTACTCGAAGCCGGACACAGATACGCAGTATTTT. This sequence encodes CASSYSKPDTDTQYF.

The chain has TRBV28 and TRBJ1-4; D might be TRBD1 (5 bases). In germline, CDR1 is MDHEN, CDR2 SYDVKM. The V end was cut by 6 bases, the J end by 7 bases, with 15 bases between. This CDR3 has 14 residues. In DNA form, the CDR3 reads TGTGCCAGCAGGAGCCCAGGGATCCGTGAAAAACTGTTTTTT. Translation gives CASRSPGIREKLFF.

This chain uses TRBV19 with TRBJ2-4, with 8 bases lining up with TRBD2. Losses at the gene ends were 1 base for V and 6 bases for J; bases not matched to a gene: 8. This CDR3 contains 16 residues. Germline V lookup: CDR1 LNHDA, CDR2 SQIVND (reference sequence). The CDR3 bases are TGTGCCAGTAGTATAGTTAGGCTAGCGGGTCTAAACATTCAGTACTTC. Amino acids: CASSIVRLAGLNIQYF. Full variable domain (remainder filled in from reference TRBV19 and TRBJ2-4): DGGITQSPKYLFRKEGQNVTLSCEQNLNHDAMYWYRQDPGQGLRLIYYSQIVNDFQKGDIAEGYSVSREKKESFPLTVTSAQKNPTAFYLCASSIVRLAGLNIQYFGAGTRLSVL.

J is TRBJ1-2 and V is TRBV12-3 or TRBV12-4; D may be TRBD1 (6 bases). The germline V and J ends were trimmed by 3 bases and 2 bases, with 16 bases remaining between them. The CDR3 runs 16 residues. The CDR3 sequence is CASSFSPLDRNYGYTF. DNA of the CDR3: TGTGCCAGCAGTTTTTCCCCTTTGGACAGAAACTATGGCTACACCTTC.

This clonotype was seen only a few times. The chain carries TRBV7-3 and TRBJ1-1; D ambiguous. Germline assignment: CDR1 SGHTA and CDR2 FQGTGA. The CDR3 has 13 residues. V lost 0 bases to trimming and J lost 8 bases, with 10 bases between them. The CDR3 nucleotides read TGTGCCAGCAGCTTAACGCGGGGAGCGGAAGCTTTCTTT. It is translated as CASSLTRGAEAFF.